The present entry profiles one T cell receptor (beta chain) with its context. In the original workflow: Amplifying reference gene primers gave estimates of nucleated cell counts. Profiling relied on immunoSEQ multiplex PCR, and the TCRdb table lists in-frame clones only, not all of them. The V and J calls and clone size come from that table; D and trimming were worked out from the DNA. The sample shows about 300,000 clones, around 89% of them seen only once. Germline V gene lookup returns CDR1 SNHLY and CDR2 FYNNEI. The CDR3 spans 13 residues. With 9 bases removed from V and 2 bases from J, the gap between germline ends came to 11 bases. These data come from a study of blood T cell repertoires in COVID-19. Study in general: Italy, Spain and the United States were the sources of the convalescent and acute COVID-19 samples.

J is TRBJ1-3 and V is TRBV2; D is unclear. The sequenced material came from peripheral blood. This sequence was found in a man aged 40-50 years with acute or convalescent COVID-19. The CDR3 reads CASRGAAGNTIYF. The CDR3 DNA reads TGTGCCAGTCGGGGAGCAGCTGGAAACACCATATATTTT. The full variable domain, with the rest looked up from reference TRBV2 and TRBJ1-3, is EPEVTQTPSHQVTQMGQEVILRCVPISNHLYFYWYRQILGQKVEFLVSFYNNEISEKSEIFDDQFSVERPDGSNFTLKIRSTKLEDSAMYFCASRGAAGNTIYFGEGSWLTVV.